This T cell receptor (beta chain) originates from a study of T cells in Graves' hyperthyroidism and ophthalmopathy. Study-wide findings and caveats: Ophthalmopathy cases were set apart from stable hyperthyroidism by a 13 V-J model.

Researchers took RNA transcripts and amplified the TCR beta CDR3 regions from them. Carried out on the TCR CDR3, a first-round RT-PCR used the HTBI primer set. TCRdb called the multiplex PCR reads again in MiXCR, with one record for every CDR3 protein. This sample has approximately 210,000 distinct CDR3 sequences, with roughly 17% found just once. Only a few counts were recorded for this clonotype. The target antigen is unknown. There are 14 residues in the CDR3. CDR1 is DFQATT and CDR2 is SNEGSKA in the germline V gene (reference sequence). With V trimmed by 6 bases and J by 7 bases, 7 bases remained unmatched.

J is TRBJ2-1 and V is TRBV20-1; 12 nucleotides line up with TRBD2. Sequenced: blood. This TCR came from a man in his fifties or sixties with Graves' hyperthyroidism. The CDR3 coding sequence is TGCAGTGCCGCGGGACTAGCGGGTTATAATGAGCAGTTCTTC. Translated, it gives CSAAGLAGYNEQFF.